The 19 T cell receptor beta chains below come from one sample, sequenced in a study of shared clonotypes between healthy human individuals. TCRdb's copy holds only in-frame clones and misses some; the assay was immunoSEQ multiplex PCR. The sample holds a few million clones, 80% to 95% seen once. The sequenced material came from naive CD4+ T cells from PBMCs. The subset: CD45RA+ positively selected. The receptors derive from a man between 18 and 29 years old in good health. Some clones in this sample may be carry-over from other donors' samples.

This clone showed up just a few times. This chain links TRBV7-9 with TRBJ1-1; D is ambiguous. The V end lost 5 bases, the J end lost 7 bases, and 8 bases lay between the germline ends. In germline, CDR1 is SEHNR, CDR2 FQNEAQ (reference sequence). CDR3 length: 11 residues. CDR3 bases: TGTGCCAGCAGCCGTACTATTGAAGCTTTCTTT. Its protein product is CASSRTIEAFF.

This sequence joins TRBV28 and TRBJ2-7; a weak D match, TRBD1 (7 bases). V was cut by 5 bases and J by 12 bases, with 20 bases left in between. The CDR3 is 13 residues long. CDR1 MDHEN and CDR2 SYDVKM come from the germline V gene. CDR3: CASSPAGQLFGYF. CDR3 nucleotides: TGTGCCAGCAGTCCTGCGGGACAGTTGTTTGGGTACTTC.

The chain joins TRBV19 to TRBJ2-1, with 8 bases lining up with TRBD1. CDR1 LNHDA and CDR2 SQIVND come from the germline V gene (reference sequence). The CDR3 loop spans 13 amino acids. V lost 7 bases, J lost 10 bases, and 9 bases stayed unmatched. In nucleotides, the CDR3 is TGTGCCAGTACCCCCGGACAGGGCCCCGAGCAGTTCTTC. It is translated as CASTPGQGPEQFF. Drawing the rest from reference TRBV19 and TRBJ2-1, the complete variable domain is DGGITQSPKYLFRKEGQNVTLSCEQNLNHDAMYWYRQDPGQGLRLIYYSQIVNDFQKGDIAEGYSVSREKKESFPLTVTSAQKNPTAFYLCASTPGQGPEQFFGPGTRLTVL.

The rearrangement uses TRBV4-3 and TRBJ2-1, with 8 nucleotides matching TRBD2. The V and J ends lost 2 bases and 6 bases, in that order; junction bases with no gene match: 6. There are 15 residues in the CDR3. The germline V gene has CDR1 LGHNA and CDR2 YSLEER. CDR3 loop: CASSQTSGKSNEQFF. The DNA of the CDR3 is TGCGCCAGCAGCCAAACTAGCGGTAAAAGCAATGAGCAGTTCTTC.

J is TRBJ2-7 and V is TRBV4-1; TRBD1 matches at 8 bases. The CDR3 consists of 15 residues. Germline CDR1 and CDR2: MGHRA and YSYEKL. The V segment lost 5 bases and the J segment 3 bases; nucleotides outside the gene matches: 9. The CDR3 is CASSSPGQELYEQYF. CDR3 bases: TGCGCCAGCAGCTCACCGGGACAGGAACTCTACGAGCAGTACTTC.

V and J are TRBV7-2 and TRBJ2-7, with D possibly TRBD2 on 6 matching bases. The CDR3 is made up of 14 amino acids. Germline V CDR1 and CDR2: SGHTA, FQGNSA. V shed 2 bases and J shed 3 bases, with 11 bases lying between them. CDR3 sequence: CASSLWREDYEQYF. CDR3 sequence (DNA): TGTGCCAGCAGCTTATGGCGGGAAGACTACGAGCAGTACTTC.

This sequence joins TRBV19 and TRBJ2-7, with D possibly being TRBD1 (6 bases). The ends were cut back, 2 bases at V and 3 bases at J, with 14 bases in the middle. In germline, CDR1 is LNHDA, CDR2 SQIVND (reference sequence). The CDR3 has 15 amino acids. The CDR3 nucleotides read TGTGCCAGTAGTATATGGGGGCTTAAGAACTACGAGCAGTACTTC. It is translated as CASSIWGLKNYEQYF.

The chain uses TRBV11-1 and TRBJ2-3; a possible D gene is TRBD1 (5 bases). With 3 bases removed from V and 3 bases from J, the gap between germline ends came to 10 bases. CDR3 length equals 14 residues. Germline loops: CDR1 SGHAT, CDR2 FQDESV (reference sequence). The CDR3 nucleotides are TGTGCCAGCAGCTTGATGACAGCGACAGATACGCAGTATTTT. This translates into CASSLMTATDTQYF.

CDR3 amino acids: CASSWTGINYGYTF. CDR3 bases: TGTGCCAGCAGCTGGACAGGGATCAACTATGGCTACACCTTC. The rearrangement uses TRBV5-4 and TRBJ1-2; TRBD1 aligns across 8 bases. The CDR3 length is 14 residues. Per the germline V gene, CDR1 is SGHNT and CDR2 is YYREEE (reference sequence). With V trimmed by 3 bases and J by 2 bases, 3 bases remained unmatched.

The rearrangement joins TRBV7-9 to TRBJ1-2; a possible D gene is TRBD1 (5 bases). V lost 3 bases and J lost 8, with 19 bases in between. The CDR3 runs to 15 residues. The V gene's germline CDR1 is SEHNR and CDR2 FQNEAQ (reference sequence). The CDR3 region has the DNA TGTGCCAGCAGCTTTTCCTCTTCAGGGCTAGACGGCTACACCTTC. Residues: CASSFSSSGLDGYTF.

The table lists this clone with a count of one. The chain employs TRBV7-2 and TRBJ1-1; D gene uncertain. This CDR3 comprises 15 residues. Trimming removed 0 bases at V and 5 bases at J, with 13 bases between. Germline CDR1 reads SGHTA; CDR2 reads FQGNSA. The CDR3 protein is CASSLAAGIRTEAFF. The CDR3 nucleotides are TGTGCCAGCAGCTTAGCAGCGGGGATCAGGACTGAAGCTTTCTTT.

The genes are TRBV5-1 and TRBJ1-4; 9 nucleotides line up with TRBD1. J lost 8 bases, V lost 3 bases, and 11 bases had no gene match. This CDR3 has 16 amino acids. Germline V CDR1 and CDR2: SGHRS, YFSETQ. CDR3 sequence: CASSYESATGGEKLFF. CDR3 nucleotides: TGCGCCAGCAGCTATGAGTCGGCAACAGGGGGCGAAAAACTGTTTTTT.

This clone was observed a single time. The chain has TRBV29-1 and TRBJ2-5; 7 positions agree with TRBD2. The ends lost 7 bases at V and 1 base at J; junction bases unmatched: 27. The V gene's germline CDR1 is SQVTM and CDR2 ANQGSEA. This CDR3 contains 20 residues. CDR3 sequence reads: CSADRTTWPGGFGSQETQYF. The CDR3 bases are TGCAGCGCCGATCGAACGACTTGGCCGGGGGGTTTTGGGAGCCAAGAGACCCAGTACTTC.

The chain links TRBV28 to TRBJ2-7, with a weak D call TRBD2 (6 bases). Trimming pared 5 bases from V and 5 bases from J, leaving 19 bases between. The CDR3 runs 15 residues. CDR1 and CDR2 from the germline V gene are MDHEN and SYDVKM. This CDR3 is CASSPSGAAADEQYF. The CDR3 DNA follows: TGTGCCAGCAGTCCATCGGGAGCGGCCGCTGACGAGCAGTACTTC.

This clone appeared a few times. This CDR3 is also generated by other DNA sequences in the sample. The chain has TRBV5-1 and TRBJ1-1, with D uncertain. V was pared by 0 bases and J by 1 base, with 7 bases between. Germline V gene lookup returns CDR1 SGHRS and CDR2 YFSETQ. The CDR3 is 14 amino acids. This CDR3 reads CASSLDPANTEAFF. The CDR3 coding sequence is TGCGCCAGCAGCTTGGATCCCGCGAACACTGAAGCTTTCTTT.

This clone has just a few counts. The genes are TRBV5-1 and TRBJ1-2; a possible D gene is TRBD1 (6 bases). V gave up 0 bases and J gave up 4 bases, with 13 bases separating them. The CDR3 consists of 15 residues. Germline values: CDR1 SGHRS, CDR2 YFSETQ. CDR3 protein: CASSLDRAGSYGYTF. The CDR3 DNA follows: TGCGCCAGCAGCTTGGACAGGGCGGGTAGCTATGGCTACACCTTC. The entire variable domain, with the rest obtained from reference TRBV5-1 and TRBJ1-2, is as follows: KAGVTQTPRYLIKTRGQQVTLSCSPISGHRSVSWYQQTPGQGLQFLFEYFSETQRNKGNFPGRFSGRQFSNSRSEMNVSTLELGDSALYLCASSLDRAGSYGYTFGSGTRLTVV.

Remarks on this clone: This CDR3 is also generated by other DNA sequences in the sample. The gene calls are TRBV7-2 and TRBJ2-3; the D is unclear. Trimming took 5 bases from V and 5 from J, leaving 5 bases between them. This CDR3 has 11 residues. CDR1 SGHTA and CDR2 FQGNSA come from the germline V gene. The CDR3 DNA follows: TGTGCCAGCAGCACCAGAGATACGCAGTATTTT. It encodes CASSTRDTQYF.

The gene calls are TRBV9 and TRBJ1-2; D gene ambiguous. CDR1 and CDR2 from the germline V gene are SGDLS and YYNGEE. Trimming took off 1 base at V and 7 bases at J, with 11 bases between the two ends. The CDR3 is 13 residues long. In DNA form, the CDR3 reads TGTGCCAGCAGCGTATTCGGGGAAACTGGCTACACCTTC. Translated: CASSVFGETGYTF.

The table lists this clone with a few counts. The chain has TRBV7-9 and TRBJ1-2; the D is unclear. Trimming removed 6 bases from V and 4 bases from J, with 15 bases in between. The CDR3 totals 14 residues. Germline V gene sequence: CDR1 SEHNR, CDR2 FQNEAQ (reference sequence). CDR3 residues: CASSSPGKSYGYTF. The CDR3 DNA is TGTGCCAGCAGTTCCCCCGGTAAGAGCTATGGCTACACCTTC.